This T cell receptor beta chain was sequenced during a study of T-cell memory formation after mild COVID-19. A word on this clonotype: Its antigen remains unknown.

The 5'RACE method, run with constant-segment primers, produced TCR alpha and TCR beta cDNA libraries (carrying sample barcodes and UMIs). From the 5' RACE reads, TCRdb called clonotypes with MiXCR, one entry per CDR3 protein. The sample has approximately 570,000 distinct CDR3 sequences, approximately 19% seen once. CDR3 length equals 15 residues. Germline CDR1 DFQATT, CDR2 SNEGSKA (reference sequence). After removal of 0 bases from V and 6 bases from J, the junction contained 10 bases not matched to a gene. General observations from the study: Cross-reactive memory apparently joined, as some responding clones appeared in pre-infection memory. CD8+ contracting clones occupied EMRA, while CD4+ ones occupied mainly CM and EM.

This chain links TRBV20-1 with TRBJ2-5; 7 bases map to TRBD1. The receptor comes from an adult woman who had mild COVID-19 (a few samples of this study predate the infection). Cell type and time point are not known. Sequenced input: PBMCs or a T cell subset sorted from them (not recorded which). This chain's CDR3 is CSARDSDRFVQTQYF. CDR3 nucleotide sequence: TGCAGTGCTAGAGATTCGGACAGGTTTGTCCAGACCCAGTACTTC.